The source of this T cell receptor (beta chain) is a study of molecular identifiers for immune sequencing clone quantification. Study details: Naive CD8 cell RNA, from roughly 18,000 or 92,000 cells, was split five ways in replicates, with four sequenced.

This clonotype was seen many times. The CDR3 has 14 residues. Germline V gene data show CDR1 as SNHLY and CDR2 as FYNNEI. V dropped 0 bases and J dropped 3 bases, with 8 bases sitting between them. TCRdb itself ran the PCR reads through MiXCR, one entry per CDR3 protein. Of about 320,000 distinct CDR3 sequences listed, around a fifth were seen once; the top ten hold approximately 0.8%. Naive CD8 T cell sorting was performed on the CD8+CD4-CCR7+CD45RA+ phenotype. Sequenced: naive CD8+ T cells from blood, with Jurkat cell RNA spiked in. Subset described: FACS-sorted CD8+CD4-CCR7+CD45RA+ naive T cells. The sequence derives from a human donor in good health. Some libraries in this study had Jurkat cell RNA spiked in. The V gene is TRBV2, the J gene TRBJ2-5; D is ambiguous. DNA of the CDR3: TGTGCCAGCAGTGAAGCGGTTTATGAAGAGACCCAGTACTTC. This encodes CASSEAVYEETQYF.